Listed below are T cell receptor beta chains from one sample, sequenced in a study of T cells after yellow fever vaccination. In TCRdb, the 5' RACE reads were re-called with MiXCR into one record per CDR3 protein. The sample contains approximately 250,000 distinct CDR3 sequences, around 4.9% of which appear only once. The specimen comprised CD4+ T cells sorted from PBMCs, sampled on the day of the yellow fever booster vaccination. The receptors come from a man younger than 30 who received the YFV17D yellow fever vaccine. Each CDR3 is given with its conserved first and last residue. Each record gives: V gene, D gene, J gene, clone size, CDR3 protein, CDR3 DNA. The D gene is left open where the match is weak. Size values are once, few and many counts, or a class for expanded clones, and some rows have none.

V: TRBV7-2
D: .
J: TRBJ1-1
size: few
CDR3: CASSSVGWGTEAFF
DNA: TGTGCCAGCAGCTCCGTTGGGTGGGGCACTGAAGCTTTCTTT

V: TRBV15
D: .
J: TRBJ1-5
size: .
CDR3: CATSREGRTSNQPQHF
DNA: TGTGCCACCAGCAGAGAGGGCAGAACAAGCAATCAGCCCCAGCATTTT

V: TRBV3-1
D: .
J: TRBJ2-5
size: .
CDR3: CASSQEVGTYQETQYF
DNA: TGTGCCAGCAGCCAAGAAGTGGGGACGTACCAAGAGACCCAGTACTTC

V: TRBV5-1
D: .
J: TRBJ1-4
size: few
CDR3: CASSLDGPSNEKLFF
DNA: TGCGCCAGCAGCTTGGATGGGCCTTCTAATGAAAAACTGTTTTTT

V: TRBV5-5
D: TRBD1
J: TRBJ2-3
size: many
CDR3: CASSWTGTGGDTQYF
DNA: TGTGCCAGCAGCTGGACCGGGACAGGGGGTGATACGCAGTATTTT

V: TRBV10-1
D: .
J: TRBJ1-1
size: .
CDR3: CASSDGRGRTEAFF
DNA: TGCGCCAGCAGTGACGGCAGGGGCCGAACTGAAGCTTTCTTT

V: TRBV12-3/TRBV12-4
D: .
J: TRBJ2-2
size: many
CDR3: CASSAVAGGSTGELFF
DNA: TGTGCCAGCAGTGCCGTAGCTGGAGGGAGCACCGGGGAGCTGTTTTTT

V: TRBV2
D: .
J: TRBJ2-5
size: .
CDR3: CASTRDDGETQYF
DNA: TGTGCCAGCACCCGGGACGATGGGGAGACCCAGTACTTC

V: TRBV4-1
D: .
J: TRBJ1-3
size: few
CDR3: CASSQTGYHSGNTIYF
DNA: TGCGCCAGCAGCCAGACAGGATACCACTCTGGAAACACCATATATTTT

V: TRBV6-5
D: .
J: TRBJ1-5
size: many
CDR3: CASSTYRSSNQPQHF
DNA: TGTGCCAGCAGTACTTACAGGAGTAGCAATCAGCCCCAGCATTTT

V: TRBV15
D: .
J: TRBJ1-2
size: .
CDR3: CATSRDRVREAGYTF
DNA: TGTGCCACCAGCAGAGATAGGGTTAGGGAAGCTGGCTACACCTTC

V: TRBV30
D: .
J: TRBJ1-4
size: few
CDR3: CAWSEGIWEKLFF
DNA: TGTGCCTGGAGCGAGGGAATATGGGAAAAACTGTTTTTT

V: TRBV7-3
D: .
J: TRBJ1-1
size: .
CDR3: CASSFRGGDEAFF
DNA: TGTGCCAGCAGCTTTCGGGGGGGAGATGAAGCTTTCTTT

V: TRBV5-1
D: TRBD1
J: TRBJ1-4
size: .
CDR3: CASSLTGGEEKLFF
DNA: TGCGCCAGCAGCTTGACAGGGGGCGAGGAAAAACTGTTTTTT

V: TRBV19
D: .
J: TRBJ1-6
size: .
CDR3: CANPSGGQGSPLHF
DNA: TGTGCCAACCCATCCGGGGGCCAGGGCTCACCCCTCCACTTT

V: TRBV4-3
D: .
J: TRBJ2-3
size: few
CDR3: CASSQENIGGSTDTQYF
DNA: TGCGCCAGCAGCCAAGAGAATATAGGCGGTAGCACAGATACGCAGTATTTT

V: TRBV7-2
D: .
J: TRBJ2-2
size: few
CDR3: CASSLGGASAGELFF
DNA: TGTGCCAGCAGCTTAGGGGGGGCCTCCGCCGGGGAGCTGTTTTTT

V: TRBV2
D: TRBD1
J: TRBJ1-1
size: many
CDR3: CASSEQGVEAFF
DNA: TGTGCCAGCAGTGAACAGGGGGTGGAAGCTTTCTTT

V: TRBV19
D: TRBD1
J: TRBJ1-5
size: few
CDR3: CASSIIGGGGQPQHF
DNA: TGTGCCAGTAGTATAATAGGAGGGGGCGGTCAGCCCCAGCATTTT

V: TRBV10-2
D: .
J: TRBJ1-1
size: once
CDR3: CASSEWSNLEAFF
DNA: TGCGCCAGCAGTGAGTGGTCAAACTTAGAAGCTTTCTTT

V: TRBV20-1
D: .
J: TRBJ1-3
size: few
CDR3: CSARVASTIYF
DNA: TGCAGTGCTAGAGTGGCGTCCACCATATATTTT

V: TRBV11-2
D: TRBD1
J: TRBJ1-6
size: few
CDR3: CASSLGTVTGPLHF
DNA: TGTGCCAGCAGCTTGGGGACAGTCACCGGGCCCCTCCACTTT

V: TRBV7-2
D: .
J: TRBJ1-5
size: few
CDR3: CASSRDYQPQHF
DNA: TGTGCCAGCAGCCGTGACTATCAGCCCCAGCATTTT

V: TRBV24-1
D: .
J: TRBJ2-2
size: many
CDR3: CATSDPRRGTHGELFF
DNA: TGTGCCACCAGTGACCCTCGACGGGGGACCCACGGGGAGCTGTTTTTT

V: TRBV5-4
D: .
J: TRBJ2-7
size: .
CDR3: CASSLADEGGEQYF
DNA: TGTGCCAGCAGCTTGGCCGACGAGGGCGGCGAGCAGTACTTC

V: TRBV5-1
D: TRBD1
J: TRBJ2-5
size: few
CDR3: CASSLKQGVETQYF
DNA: TGCGCCAGCAGCTTAAAACAGGGGGTAGAGACCCAGTACTTC

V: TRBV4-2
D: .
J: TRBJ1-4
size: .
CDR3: CASRNLQGGNEKLFF
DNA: TGTGCCAGCCGAAACCTCCAGGGCGGGAATGAAAAACTGTTTTTT

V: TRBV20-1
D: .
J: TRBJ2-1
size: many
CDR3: CSARDSAGSGYEQFF
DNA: TGCAGTGCTAGAGATTCCGCGGGGTCGGGGTATGAGCAGTTCTTC

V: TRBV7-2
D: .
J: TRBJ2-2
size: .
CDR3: CASSPPGQLLTGELFF
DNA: TGTGCCAGCAGCCCACCTGGACAGCTGCTCACCGGGGAGCTGTTTTTT

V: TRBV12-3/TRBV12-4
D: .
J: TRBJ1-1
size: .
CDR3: CASTPASRWAKAFF
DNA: TGTGCCAGCACCCCCGCGTCGCGTTGGGCCAAAGCTTTCTTT

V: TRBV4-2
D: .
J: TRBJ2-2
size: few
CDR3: CASSLGWTGELFF
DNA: TGTGCCAGCAGTTTGGGGTGGACCGGGGAGCTGTTTTTT

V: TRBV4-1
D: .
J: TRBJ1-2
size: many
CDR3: CASSQANYGYTF
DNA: TGCGCCAGCAGCCAAGCTAACTATGGCTACACCTTC

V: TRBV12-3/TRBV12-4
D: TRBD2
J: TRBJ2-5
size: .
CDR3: CASRSSGGPWETQYF
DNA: TGTGCCAGCAGATCTAGCGGGGGGCCTTGGGAGACCCAGTACTTC

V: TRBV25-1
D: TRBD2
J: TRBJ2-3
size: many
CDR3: CASSDPGTSGADTQYF
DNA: TGTGCCAGCAGTGACCCTGGGACTAGCGGGGCGGATACGCAGTATTTT

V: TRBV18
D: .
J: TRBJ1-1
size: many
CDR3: CASSPRAASGNTEAFF
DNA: TGTGCCAGCTCACCACGTGCGGCCAGCGGGAACACTGAAGCTTTCTTT

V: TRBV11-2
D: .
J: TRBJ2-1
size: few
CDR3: CASRTPRGRLINEQFF
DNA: TGTGCCAGCAGAACTCCCCGGGGGCGGCTGATAAATGAGCAGTTCTTC

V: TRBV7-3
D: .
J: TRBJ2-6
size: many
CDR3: CASSLTAATSGANVLTF
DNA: TGTGCCAGCAGCTTAACTGCCGCTACCTCTGGGGCCAACGTCCTGACTTTC

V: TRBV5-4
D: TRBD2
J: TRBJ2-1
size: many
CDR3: CASSLRGSGGADEQFF
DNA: TGTGCCAGCAGCCTTCGTGGAAGCGGGGGGGCAGATGAGCAGTTCTTC

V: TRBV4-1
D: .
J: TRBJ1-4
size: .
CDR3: CASSQGQNEKLFF
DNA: TGCGCCAGCAGCCAAGGACAAAATGAAAAACTGTTTTTT

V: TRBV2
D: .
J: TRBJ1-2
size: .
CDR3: CASCPTSGDGYTF
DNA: TGTGCCAGCTGCCCAACCTCAGGGGATGGCTACACCTTC

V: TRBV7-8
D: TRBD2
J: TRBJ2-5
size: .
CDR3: CASSFRPGLLQETQYF
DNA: TGTGCCAGCAGCTTCCGCCCGGGACTACTACAAGAGACCCAGTACTTC

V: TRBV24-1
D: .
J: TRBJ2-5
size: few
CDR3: CATSARDSTRQTQYF
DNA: TGTGCCACCAGTGCCCGGGACTCGACCCGGCAGACCCAGTACTTC